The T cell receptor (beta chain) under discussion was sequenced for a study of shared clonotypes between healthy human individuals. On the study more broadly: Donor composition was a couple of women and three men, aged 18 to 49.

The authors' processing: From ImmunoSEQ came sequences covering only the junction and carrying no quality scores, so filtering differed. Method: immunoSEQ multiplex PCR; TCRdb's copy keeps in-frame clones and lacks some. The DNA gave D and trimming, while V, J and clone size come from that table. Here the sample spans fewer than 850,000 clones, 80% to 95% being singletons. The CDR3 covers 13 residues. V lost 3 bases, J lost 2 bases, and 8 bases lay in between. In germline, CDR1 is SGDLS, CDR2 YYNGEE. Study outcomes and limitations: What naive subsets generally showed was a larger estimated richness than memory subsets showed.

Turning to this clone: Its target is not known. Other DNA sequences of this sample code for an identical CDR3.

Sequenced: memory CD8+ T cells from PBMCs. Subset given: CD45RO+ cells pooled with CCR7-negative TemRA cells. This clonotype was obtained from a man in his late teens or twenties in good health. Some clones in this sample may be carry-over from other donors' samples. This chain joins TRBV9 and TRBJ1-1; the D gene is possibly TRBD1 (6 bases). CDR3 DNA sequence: TGTGCCAGCAGCGAGGGGGGTAACACTGAAGCTTTCTTT. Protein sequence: CASSEGGNTEAFF.